The source of this TCR beta chain is a study of blood T cell repertoires in COVID-19. As for the study in general: The United States, Italy and Spain provided the acute and convalescent COVID-19 samples. In each case, the material was cDNA or gDNA derived from T cells, B-cell-depleted T cells, or PBMCs.

Per germline, CDR1 SGHTA and CDR2 FQGTGA. The CDR3 is made up of 13 amino acids. The ends lost 5 bases at V and 8 bases at J; junction bases unmatched: 5. As processed by the authors: Scientists estimated how many nucleated cells there were by amplifying reference gene primers. The data were produced by immunoSEQ multiplex PCR, yet TCRdb's version contains in-frame clones alone and is incomplete. V, J and clone size are taken as reported in that table, and D and trimming were inferred from the DNA itself. This table has roughly 220,000 clones, about 80% appearing once. The chain recombines TRBV7-3 with TRBJ2-1; 8 bases map to TRBD1. The origin of this receptor is a woman between 55 and 75 years old with acute or convalescent COVID-19. Sequencing input: peripheral blood. The CDR3 DNA is TGTGCCAGCAGCCTAGGCAGGGGGCATGAGCAGTTCTTC. This codes for CASSLGRGHEQFF. Full variable domain (outside the CDR3, taken from reference TRBV7-3 and TRBJ2-1): GAGVSQTPSNKVTEKGKYVELRCDPISGHTALYWYRQSLGQGPEFLIYFQGTGAADDSGLPNDRFFAVRPEGSVSTLKIQRTERGDSAVYLCASSLGRGHEQFFGPGTRLTVL.